These 4 T cell receptor beta chains were sequenced from one sample in a study of blood T cell repertoires in COVID-19. Generated by immunoSEQ multiplex PCR, the TCRdb table keeps only in-frame clones and is missing some. This sample yields around 140,000 clones, of which under 90% are seen a single time; around 8.8% belongs to the top ten. What was sequenced was peripheral blood. Receptors were obtained from a human donor in a cohort sampled during active COVID-19.

The V gene is TRBV29-1, the J gene TRBJ2-3, with a weak D call TRBD2 (6 bases). The V and J ends lost 1 base and 6 bases respectively, with 14 bases between them. Per the germline V gene, CDR1 is SQVTM and CDR2 is ANQGSEA. This CDR3 is 14 amino acids long. The CDR3 DNA reads TGCAGCGTTGAAGGGCCGGGAGCGTCGGATACGCAGTATTTT. The encoded protein is CSVEGPGASDTQYF.

The chain carries TRBV6-5 and TRBJ2-5; D remains unclear. The CDR3 covers 14 residues. From germline, CDR1 is MNHEY and CDR2 SVGAGI. V was pared by 5 bases and J by 6 bases, with 16 bases between. The CDR3 DNA follows: TGTGCCAGCAGTCCCACATTCCAACAGAAGACCCAGTACTTC. Protein: CASSPTFQQKTQYF.

J is TRBJ2-2 and V is TRBV28; the match to TRBD2 covers 9 bases. The CDR3 has 14 amino acids. Trimming at V came to 5 bases and at J to 7 bases, leaving 5 bases not matched to a gene. Germline CDR1 MDHEN, CDR2 SYDVKM. The CDR3 DNA sequence: TGTGCCAGCAGTCTGGCGGGAGGGGGCGGGGAGCTGTTTTTT. The encoded protein is CASSLAGGGGELFF.

The V and J genes are TRBV4-1 and TRBJ1-2, with 8 bases lining up with TRBD1. CDR1 MGHRA and CDR2 YSYEKL come from the germline V gene. The V gene end was trimmed by 1 base and the J gene end by 4 bases; junction bases not matched to a gene: 8. The CDR3 is made up of 16 amino acids. CDR3 in DNA: TGCGCCAGCAGCCAAGTCAGGGGGCGTAGTGGCTATGGCTACACCTTC. It yields the protein CASSQVRGRSGYGYTF.